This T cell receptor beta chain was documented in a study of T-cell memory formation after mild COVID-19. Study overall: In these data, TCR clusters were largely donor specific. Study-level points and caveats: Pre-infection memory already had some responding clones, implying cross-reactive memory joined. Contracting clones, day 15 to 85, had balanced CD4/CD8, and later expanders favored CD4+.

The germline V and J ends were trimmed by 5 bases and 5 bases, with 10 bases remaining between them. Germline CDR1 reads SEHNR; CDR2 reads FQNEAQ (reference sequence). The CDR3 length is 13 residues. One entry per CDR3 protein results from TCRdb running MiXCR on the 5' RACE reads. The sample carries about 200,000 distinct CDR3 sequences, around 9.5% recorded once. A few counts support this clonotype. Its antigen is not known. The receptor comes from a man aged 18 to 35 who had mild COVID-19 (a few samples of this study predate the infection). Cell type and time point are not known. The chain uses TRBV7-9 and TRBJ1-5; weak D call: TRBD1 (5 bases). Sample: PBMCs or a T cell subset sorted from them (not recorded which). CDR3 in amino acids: CASSMGRYQPQHF. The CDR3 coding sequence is TGTGCCAGCAGCATGGGACGGTATCAGCCCCAGCATTTT.